This TCR beta chain was documented in a study of regulatory T cells in long-lasting Graves disease. For the study at large: Graves' cases, newly diagnosed, had used antithyroid drugs under 3 months.

General study points: TRBV28 was favored in persistent disease, as were TRBJ1-2 and TRBJ2-5. Persistent patients shared more public clonotypes (about 2,900) than new patients (approximately 970). The TCR repertoire of persistent Graves' patients was less diverse than that of newly diagnosed ones.

Time point in this sample: newly diagnosed GD, antithyroid drugs for less than 3 months. From PBMCs, RNA was extracted and then used to make the TCR library. The V gene end was trimmed by 5 bases and the J gene end by 7 bases; junction bases not matched to a gene: 9. The CDR3 contains 14 residues. Germline CDR1 is DFQATT and CDR2 is SNEGSKA (reference sequence). Details on this clonotype: Its antigen is not known.

Through Arm-PCR of CDR3 regions and iRepertoire HTBI primers, TCR beta libraries were built. TCRdb reanalysed the multiplex PCR reads using MiXCR and keeps one entry per CDR3 protein. Altogether a few hundred thousand distinct CDR3 sequences are present, 20% to 25% being singletons, with the ten largest covering approximately 14%. The TCR sequence derives from a female donor with Graves disease. Specimen: peripheral blood mononuclear cells (PBMCs), collected at new diagnosis, from a patient treated with antithyroid drugs. The rearrangement links TRBV20-1 to TRBJ2-5, with TRBD2 matching 11 bases. CDR3 region: CSAQLAGEWGTQYF. The CDR3 nucleotides are TGCAGTGCTCAACTAGCGGGAGAGTGGGGGACCCAGTACTTC.